The entry that follows covers one T cell receptor (beta chain) sequence. The sample belongs to a study of OX40 agonist ivuxolimab in advanced cancers. In the study overall: Participants averaged roughly 57 years of age (range about 23 to 80) and were 75% to 90% male.

The length of the CDR3 is 18 residues. CDR1 and CDR2 from the germline V gene are MGHRA and YSYEKL. The J segment lost 4 bases and the V segment lost 4 bases, leaving 10 bases of the junction unmatched. Libraries were prepared by immunoSEQ multiplex PCR; TCRdb keeps only in-frame clonotypes and omits some of them. Of approximately 90,000 clones in the sample, approximately 88% were seen once. The source is an adult with an advanced solid tumor such as melanoma, head and neck, liver or kidney cancer. The chain recombines TRBV4-1 with TRBJ2-1; 13 nucleotides match TRBD2. The sequencing used CD4+ or CD8+ T cells sorted from blood, collected in a trial of the OX40 agonist ivuxolimab. The CDR3 region has the DNA TGCGCCAGCAGCCTCGGGCGGACTAGCGGGAGTGTATACAATGAGCAGTTCTTC. It encodes CASSLGRTSGSVYNEQFF.